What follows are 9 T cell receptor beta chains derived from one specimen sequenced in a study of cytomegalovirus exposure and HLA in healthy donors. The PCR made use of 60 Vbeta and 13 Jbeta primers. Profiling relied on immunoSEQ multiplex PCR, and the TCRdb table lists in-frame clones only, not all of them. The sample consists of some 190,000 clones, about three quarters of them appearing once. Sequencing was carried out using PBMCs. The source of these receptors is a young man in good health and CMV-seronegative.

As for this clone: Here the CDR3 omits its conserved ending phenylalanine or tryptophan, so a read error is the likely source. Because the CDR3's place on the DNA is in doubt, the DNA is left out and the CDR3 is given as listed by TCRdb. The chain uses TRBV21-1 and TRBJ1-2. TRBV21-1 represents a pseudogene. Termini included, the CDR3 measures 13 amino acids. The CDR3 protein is CASSKKPPSVLNL.

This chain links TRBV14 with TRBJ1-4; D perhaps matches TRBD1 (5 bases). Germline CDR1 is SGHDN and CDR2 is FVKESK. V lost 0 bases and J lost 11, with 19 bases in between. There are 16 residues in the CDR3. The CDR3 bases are TGTGCCAGCAGCCAAGATCTCGAGCCGTCTCGGGGGAAACTGTTTTTT. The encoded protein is CASSQDLEPSRGKLFF.

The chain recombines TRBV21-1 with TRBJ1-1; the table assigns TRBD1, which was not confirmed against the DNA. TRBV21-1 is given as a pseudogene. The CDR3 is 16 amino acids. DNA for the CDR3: TGTGCCAGCATCAAAGGGACAGGGAGGTACGACACTGAAGCTTTCTTT. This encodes CASIKGTGRYDTEAFF.

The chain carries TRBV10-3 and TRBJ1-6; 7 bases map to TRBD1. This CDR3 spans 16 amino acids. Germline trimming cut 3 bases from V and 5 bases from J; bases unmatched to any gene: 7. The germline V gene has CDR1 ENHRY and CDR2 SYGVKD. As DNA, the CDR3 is TGTGCCATCAGTGATACAGGGGCAGGGAATAATTCACCCCTCCACTTT. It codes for CAISDTGAGNNSPLHF.

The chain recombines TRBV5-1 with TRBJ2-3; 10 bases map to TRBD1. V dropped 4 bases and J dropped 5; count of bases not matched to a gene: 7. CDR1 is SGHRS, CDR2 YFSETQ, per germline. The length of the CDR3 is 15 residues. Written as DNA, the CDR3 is TGCGCCAGCAGCAAGCAGACAGGGGGCGGAGATACGCAGTATTTT. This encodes CASSKQTGGGDTQYF.

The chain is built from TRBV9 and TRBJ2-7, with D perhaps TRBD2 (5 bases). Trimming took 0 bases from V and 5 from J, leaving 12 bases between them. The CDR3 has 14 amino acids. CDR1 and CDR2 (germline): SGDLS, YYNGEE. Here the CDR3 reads CASSVGAGGNEQYF. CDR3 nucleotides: TGTGCCAGCAGCGTAGGAGCTGGAGGTAACGAGCAGTACTTC. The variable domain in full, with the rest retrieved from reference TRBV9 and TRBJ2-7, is DSGVTQTPKHLITATGQRVTLRCSPRSGDLSVYWYQQSLDQGLQFLIQYYNGEERAKGNILERFSAQQFPDLHSELNLSSLELGDSALYFCASSVGAGGNEQYFGPGTRLTVT.

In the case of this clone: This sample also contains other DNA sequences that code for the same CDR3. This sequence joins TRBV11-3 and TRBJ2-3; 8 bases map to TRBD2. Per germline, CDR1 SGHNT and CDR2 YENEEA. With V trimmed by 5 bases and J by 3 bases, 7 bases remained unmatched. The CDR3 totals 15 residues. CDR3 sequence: CASSPGGGPTDTQYF. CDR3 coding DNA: TGTGCCAGCAGCCCGGGCGGGGGGCCGACAGATACGCAGTATTTT.

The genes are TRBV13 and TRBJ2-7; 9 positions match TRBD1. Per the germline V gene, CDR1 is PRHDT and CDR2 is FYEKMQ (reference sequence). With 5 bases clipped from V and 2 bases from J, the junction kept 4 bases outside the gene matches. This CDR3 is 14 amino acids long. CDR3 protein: CASSPGTGPYEQYF. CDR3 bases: TGTGCCAGCAGCCCCGGGACAGGGCCCTACGAGCAGTACTTC.

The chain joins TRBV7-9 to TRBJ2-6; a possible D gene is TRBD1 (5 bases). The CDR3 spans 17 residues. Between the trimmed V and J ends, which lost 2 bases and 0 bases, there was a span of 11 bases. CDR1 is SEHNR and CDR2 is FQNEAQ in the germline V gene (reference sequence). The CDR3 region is CASSLQDKSSGANVLTF. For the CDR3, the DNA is TGTGCCAGCAGCTTACAGGACAAATCCTCTGGGGCCAACGTCCTGACTTTC. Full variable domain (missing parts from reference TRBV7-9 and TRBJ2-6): DTGVSQNPRHKITKRGQNVTFRCDPISEHNRLYWYRQTLGQGPEFLTYFQNEAQLEKSRLLSDRFSAERPKGSFSTLEIQRTEQGDSAMYLCASSLQDKSSGANVLTFGAGSRLTVL.